In this sample, the clone carrying this TCR beta chain turned up a few times. Antigen unknown. The record originates from a study of blood T cells in healthy people across ages. Study outcomes and limitations: Observed TCR beta diversity per million T cells went down as age went up. This fall followed a roughly linear course with age.

CDR3 length: 11 residues. V was clipped by 5 bases and J by 7 bases, with 9 bases between them. Using a J-beta primer mix together with a sample-barcoded 5' primer, a second PCR was run for roughly 7 to 11 cycles. TCRdb recomputed calls from the 5' RACE reads with MiXCR, one row per CDR3 protein. The sample consists of 1.5 million to 2 million distinct CDR3 sequences, around half of them appearing once. The receptor comes from a middle-aged woman in good health. Source material: blood. The chain combines TRBV12-3 or TRBV12-4 with TRBJ2-7; the D is unclear. The CDR3 spells CASSPFHEQYF. The CDR3 nucleotides are TGTGCCAGCAGTCCTTTCCATGAGCAGTACTTC.